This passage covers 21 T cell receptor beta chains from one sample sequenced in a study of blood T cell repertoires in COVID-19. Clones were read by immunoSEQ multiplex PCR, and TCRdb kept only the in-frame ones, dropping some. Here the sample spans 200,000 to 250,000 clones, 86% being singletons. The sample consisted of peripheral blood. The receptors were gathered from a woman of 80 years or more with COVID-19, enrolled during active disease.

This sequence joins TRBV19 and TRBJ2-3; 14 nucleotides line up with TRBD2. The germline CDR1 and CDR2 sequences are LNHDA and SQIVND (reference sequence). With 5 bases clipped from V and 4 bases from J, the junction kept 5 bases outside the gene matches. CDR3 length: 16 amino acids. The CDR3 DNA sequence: TGTGCCAGTAGTCGGACTAGCGGGGGGTTCCCAGATACGCAGTATTTT. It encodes CASSRTSGGFPDTQYF.

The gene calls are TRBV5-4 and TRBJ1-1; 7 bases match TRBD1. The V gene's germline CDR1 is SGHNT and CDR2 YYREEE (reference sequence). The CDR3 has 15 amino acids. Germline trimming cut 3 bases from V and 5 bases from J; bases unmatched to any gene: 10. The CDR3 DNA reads TGTGCCAGCAGCTACTCGGACAGGCAGCGTACTGAAGCTTTCTTT. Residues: CASSYSDRQRTEAFF.

The CDR3 region is CASSSGTGGYSGNTIYF. The CDR3 coding sequence is TGCGCCAGCAGCTCGGGGACAGGGGGCTACTCTGGAAACACCATATATTTT. The chain uses TRBV4-1 and TRBJ1-3, with 12 bases fitting TRBD1. CDR1 and CDR2 (germline): MGHRA, YSYEKL. CDR3 length: 17 residues. The V gene end was trimmed by 5 bases and the J gene end by 0 bases; junction bases not matched to a gene: 5.

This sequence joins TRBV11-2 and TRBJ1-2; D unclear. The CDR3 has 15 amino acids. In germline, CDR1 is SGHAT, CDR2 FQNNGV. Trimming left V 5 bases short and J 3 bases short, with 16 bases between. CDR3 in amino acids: CASSPRSGTDYGYTF. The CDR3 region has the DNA TGTGCCAGCAGCCCGAGGTCCGGTACCGACTATGGCTACACCTTC.

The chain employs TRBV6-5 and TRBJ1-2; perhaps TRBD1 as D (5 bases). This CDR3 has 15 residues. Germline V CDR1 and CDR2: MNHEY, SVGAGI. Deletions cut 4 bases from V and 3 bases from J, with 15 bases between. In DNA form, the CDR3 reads TGTGCCAGCAGTTCCGGGACTCAAGGGGACTATGGCTACACCTTC. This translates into CASSSGTQGDYGYTF.

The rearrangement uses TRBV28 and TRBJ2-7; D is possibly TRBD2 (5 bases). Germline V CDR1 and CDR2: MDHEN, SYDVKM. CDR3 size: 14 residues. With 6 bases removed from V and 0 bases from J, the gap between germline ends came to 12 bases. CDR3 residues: CASSRGSSSYEQYF. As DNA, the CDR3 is TGTGCCAGCAGCCGGGGTTCCAGCTCCTACGAGCAGTACTTC.

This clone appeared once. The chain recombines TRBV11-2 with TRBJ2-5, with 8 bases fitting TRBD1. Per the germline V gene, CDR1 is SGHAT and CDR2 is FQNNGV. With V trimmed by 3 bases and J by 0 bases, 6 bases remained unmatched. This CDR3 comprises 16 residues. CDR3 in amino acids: CASSFGQGGDQETQYF. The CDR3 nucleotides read TGTGCCAGCAGCTTCGGACAGGGAGGAGACCAAGAGACCCAGTACTTC.

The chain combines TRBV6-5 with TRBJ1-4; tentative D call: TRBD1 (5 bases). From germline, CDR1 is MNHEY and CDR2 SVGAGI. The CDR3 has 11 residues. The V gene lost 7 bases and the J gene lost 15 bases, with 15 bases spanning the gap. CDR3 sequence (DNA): TGTGCCAGCAAACAGGACACGGCGTTGTTTTTT. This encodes CASKQDTALFF.

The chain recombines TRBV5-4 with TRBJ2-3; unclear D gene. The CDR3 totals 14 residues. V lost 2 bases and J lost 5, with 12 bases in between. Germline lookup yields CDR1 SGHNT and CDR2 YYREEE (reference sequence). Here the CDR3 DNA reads TGTGCCAGCAGCTTCCCGAGCCGAGAAGATACGCAGTATTTT. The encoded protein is CASSFPSREDTQYF.

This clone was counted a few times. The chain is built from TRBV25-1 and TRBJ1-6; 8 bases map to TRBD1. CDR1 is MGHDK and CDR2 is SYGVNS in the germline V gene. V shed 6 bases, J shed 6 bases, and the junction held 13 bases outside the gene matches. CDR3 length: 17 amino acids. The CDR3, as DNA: TGTGCCAGCAGCCCCCCCCGGGTGACAGGGGCTAATTCACCCCTCCACTTT. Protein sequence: CASSPPRVTGANSPLHF.

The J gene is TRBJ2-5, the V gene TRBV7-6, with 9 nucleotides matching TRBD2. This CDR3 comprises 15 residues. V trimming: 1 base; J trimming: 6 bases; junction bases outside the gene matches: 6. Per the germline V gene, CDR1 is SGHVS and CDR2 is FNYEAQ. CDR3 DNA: TGTGCCAGCAGCTTAGGTGCGGGGGGGCCCCAGACCCAGTACTTC. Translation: CASSLGAGGPQTQYF.

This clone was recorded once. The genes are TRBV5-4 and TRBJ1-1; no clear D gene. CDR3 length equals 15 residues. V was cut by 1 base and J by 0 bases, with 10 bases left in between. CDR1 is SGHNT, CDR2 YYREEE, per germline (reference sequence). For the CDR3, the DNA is TGTGCCAGCAGCTTGATAGGAGTCATGAACACTGAAGCTTTCTTT. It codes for CASSLIGVMNTEAFF.

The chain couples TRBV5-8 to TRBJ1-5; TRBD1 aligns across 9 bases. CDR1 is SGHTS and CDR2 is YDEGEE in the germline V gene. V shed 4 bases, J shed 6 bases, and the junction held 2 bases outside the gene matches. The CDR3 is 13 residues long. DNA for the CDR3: TGTGCCAGCAGCCGACAGGGGGGTCAGCCCCAGCATTTT. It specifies CASSRQGGQPQHF. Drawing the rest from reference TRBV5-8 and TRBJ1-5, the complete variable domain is EAGVTQSPTHLIKTRGQQATLRCSPISGHTSVYWYQQALGLGLQFLLWYDEGEERNRGNFPPRFSGRQFPNYSSELNVNALELEDSALYLCASSRQGGQPQHFGDGTRLSIL.

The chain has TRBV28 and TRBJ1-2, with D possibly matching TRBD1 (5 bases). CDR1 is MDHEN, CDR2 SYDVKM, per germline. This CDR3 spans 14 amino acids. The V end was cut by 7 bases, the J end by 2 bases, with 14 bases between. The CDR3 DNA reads TGTGCCAGCATCGAAAAGGGGCAGAACTATGGCTACACCTTC. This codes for CASIEKGQNYGYTF.

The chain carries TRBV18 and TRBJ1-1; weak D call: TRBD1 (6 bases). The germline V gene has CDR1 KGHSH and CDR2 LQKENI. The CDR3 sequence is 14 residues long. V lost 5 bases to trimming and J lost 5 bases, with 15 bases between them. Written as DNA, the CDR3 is TGTGCCAGCTCAACCGGGCAGGGGCTGACTGAAGCTTTCTTT. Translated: CASSTGQGLTEAFF.

The CDR3 coding sequence is TGTGCCAGCAGCCCCCCCGGGACAGGGTTGAGTGGCTACACCTTC. The encoded protein is CASSPPGTGLSGYTF. The chain uses TRBV7-9 and TRBJ1-2, with 9 bases fitting TRBD1. In germline, CDR1 is SEHNR, CDR2 FQNEAQ (reference sequence). Trimming took 5 bases from V and 7 from J; bases not matched to a gene: 11. There are 15 residues in the CDR3.

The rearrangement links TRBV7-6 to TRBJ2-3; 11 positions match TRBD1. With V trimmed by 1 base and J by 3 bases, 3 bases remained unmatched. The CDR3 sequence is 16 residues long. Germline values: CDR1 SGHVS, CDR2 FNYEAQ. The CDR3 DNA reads TGTGCCAGCAGCTTAGAGGGACAGGGGGTAACAGATACGCAGTATTTT. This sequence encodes CASSLEGQGVTDTQYF.

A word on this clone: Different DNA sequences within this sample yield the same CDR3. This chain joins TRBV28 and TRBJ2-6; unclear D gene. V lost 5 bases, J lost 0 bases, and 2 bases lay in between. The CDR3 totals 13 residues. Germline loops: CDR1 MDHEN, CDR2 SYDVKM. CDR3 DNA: TGTGCCAGCAGTCGCTCTGGGGCCAACGTCCTGACTTTC. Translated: CASSRSGANVLTF.

CDR3 residues: CASRDRVGYTF. CDR3 in DNA: TGTGCCAGCAGGGACAGGGTAGGCTACACCTTC. The chain has TRBV6-5 and TRBJ1-2, with 8 bases fitting TRBD1. There are 11 residues in the CDR3. Germline V gives CDR1 MNHEY, CDR2 SVGAGI. Germline trimming cut 6 bases from V and 8 bases from J; bases unmatched to any gene: 2.

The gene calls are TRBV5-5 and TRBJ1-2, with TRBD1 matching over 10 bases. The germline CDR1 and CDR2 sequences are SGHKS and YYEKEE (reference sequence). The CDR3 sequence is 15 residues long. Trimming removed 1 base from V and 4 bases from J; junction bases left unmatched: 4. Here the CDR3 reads CASSLQWTGGYGYTF. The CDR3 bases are TGTGCCAGCAGCTTGCAGTGGACAGGGGGCTATGGCTACACCTTC. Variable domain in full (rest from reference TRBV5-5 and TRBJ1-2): DAGVTQSPTHLIKTRGQQVTLRCSPISGHKSVSWYQQVLGQGPQFIFQYYEKEERGRGNFPDRFSARQFPNYSSELNVNALLLGDSALYLCASSLQWTGGYGYTFGSGTRLTVV.

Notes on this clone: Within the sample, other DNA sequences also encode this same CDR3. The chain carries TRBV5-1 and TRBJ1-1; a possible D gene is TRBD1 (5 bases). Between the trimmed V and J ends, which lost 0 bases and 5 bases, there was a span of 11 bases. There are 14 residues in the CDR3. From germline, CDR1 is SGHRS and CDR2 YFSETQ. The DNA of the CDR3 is TGCGCCAGCAGCTTGGGAGGGGCGGGGACTGAAGCTTTCTTT. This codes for CASSLGGAGTEAFF.